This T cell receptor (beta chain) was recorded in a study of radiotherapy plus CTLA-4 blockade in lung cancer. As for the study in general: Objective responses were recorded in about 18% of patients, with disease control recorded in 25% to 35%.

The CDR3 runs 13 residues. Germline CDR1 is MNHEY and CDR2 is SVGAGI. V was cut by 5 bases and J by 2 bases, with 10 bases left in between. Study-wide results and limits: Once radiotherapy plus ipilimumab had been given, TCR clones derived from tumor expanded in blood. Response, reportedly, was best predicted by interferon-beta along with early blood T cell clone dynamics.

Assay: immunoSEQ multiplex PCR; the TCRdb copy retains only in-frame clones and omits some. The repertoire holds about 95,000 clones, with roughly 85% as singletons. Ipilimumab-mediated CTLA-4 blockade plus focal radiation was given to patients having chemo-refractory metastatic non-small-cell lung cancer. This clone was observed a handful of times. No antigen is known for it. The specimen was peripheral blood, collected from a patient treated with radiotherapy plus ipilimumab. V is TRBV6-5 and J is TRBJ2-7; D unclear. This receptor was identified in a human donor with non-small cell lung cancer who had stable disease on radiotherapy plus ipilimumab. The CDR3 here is CASSTGPAYEQYF. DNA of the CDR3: TGTGCCAGCAGTACCGGGCCCGCCTACGAGCAGTACTTC.